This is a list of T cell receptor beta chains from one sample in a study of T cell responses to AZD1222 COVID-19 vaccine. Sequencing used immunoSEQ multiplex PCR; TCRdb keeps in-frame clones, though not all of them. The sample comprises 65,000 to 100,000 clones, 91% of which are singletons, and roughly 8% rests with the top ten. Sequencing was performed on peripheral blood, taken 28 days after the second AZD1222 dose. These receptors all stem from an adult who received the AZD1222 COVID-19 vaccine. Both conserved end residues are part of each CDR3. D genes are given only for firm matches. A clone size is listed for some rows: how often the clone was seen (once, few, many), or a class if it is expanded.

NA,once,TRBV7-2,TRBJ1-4,TGTGCCAGCAGCGTTATTGGGGGGACGGCTTATGAAAAACTGTTTTTT,CASSVIGGTAYEKLFF
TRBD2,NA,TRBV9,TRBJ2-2,TGTGCCAGCAGCGTAGGGAGCGGGAGTTTCACCGGGGAGCTGTTTTTT,CASSVGSGSFTGELFF
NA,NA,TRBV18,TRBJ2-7,TGTGCCAGCTCACCACCCGGGACTTCTTACTACGAGCAGTACTTC,CASSPPGTSYYEQYF
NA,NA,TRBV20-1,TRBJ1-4,TGCAGTGCTAGTAGGTCCCCCGAGCGAGAAAAACTGTTTTTT,CSASRSPEREKLFF
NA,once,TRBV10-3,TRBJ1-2,TGTGCCATCAACGGGGGGACCGCGAACGCTAACTATGGCTACACCTTC,CAINGGTANANYGYTF
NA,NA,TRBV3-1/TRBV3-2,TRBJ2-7,TGTGCCAGCAGGCCTGGCGTCAGCGATCCATCCGAGCAGTACTTC,CASRPGVSDPSEQYF
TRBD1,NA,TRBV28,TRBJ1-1,TGTGCCAGCAGTTCGAATCACCCAGGGGGTGTGAGCGCTGAAGCTTTCTTT,CASSSNHPGGVSAEAFF
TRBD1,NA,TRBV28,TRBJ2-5,TGTGCCAGCAGTTTATACAGGGGTACTGCGGAGACCCAGTACTTC,CASSLYRGTAETQYF
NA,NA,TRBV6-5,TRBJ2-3,TGTGCCAGTCGCATCCGGGGCGGGAATACGCAGTATTTT,CASRIRGGNTQYF
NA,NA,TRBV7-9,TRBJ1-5,TGTGCCAGCAGCTTAGAGCTCGCAAGCAATCAGCCCCAGCATTTT,CASSLELASNQPQHF
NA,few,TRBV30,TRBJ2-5,TGTGCCTGGAGCCTTCCAGACAGTTCTGACCAAGAGACCCAGTACTTC,CAWSLPDSSDQETQYF
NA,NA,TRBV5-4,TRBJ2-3,TGTGCCAGCAGCTCGAACGCCCAGGGACGCGAAGATACGCAGTATTTT,CASSSNAQGREDTQYF
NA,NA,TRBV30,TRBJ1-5,TGTGCCTGGAGTACGGGGGGAGGACCCCAGCATTTT,CAWSTGGGPQHF
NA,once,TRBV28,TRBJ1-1,TGTGCCAGCAGCCGCCGCGTGGGGGGCGGGACTGAAGCTTTCTTT,CASSRRVGGGTEAFF
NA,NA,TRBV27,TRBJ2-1,TGTGCCAGCAGTCCTACTAGGCGCAATGAGCAGTTCTTC,CASSPTRRNEQFF
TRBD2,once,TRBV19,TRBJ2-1,TGTGCCAGTAGTATGCCCGGGACTAGCGGGACCAAGAGCTCCTACAATGAGCAGTTCTTC,CASSMPGTSGTKSSYNEQFF
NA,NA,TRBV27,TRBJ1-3,TGTGCCAGCAAGAACCAGGGTTTTGGAAACACCATATATTTT,CASKNQGFGNTIYF
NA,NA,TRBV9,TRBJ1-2,TGTGCCAGCAGCGTAGCACTACTTGGCTACACCTTC,CASSVALLGYTF
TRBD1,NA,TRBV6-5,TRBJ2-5,TGTGCCAGCAGTTACTTGGGACAGCAAGAGACCCAGTACTTC,CASSYLGQQETQYF
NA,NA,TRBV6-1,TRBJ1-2,TGTGCCAGCAGCGAAGTAGGTCCGGGGGGCTACACCTTC,CASSEVGPGGYTF
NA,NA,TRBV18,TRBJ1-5,TGTGCCAGCTCAGATTTAGACTTTAATCAGCCCCAGCATTTT,CASSDLDFNQPQHF
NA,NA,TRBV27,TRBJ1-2,TGTGCCAGCAGTTACTATGGCTACACCTTC,CASSYYGYTF
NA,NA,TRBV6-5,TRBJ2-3,TGTGCCAGCAGTACTCTGGCTAGAGGCACAGATACGCAGTATTTT,CASSTLARGTDTQYF
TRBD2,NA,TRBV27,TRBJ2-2,TGTGCCAGCAGGCGGCTAGCGGGAGAGAACACCGGGGAGCTGTTTTTT,CASRRLAGENTGELFF
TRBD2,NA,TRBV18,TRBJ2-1,TGTGCCAGCTCACCCATGGTTCGCGGTAGCGGGACTAATGAGCAGTTCTTC,CASSPMVRGSGTNEQFF
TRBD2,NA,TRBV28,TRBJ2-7,TGTGCCAGCAGCCTAGCGGGAGGGTGGTCCTACGAGCAGTACTTC,CASSLAGGWSYEQYF
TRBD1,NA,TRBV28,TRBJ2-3,TGTGCCAGCAGCCGATACGACAGGGATGCAGATACGCAGTATTTT,CASSRYDRDADTQYF
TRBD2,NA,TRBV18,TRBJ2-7,TGTGCCAGCTCCCGGGAGATTAGCGGGGCCTCCTACGAGCAGTACTTC,CASSREISGASYEQYF
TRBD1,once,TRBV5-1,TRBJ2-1,TGCGCCAGCAGCCTCGGGCAGGGGGCAGGGAATGAGCAGTTCTTC,CASSLGQGAGNEQFF
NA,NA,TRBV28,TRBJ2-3,TGTGCCAGCGGGAAGTCCATCACAGATACGCAGTATTTT,CASGKSITDTQYF
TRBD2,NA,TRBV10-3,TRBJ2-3,TGTGCCATCAGTTTAGCGGGAGGGCCAACAGATACGCAGTATTTT,CAISLAGGPTDTQYF
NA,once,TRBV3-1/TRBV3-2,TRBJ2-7,TGTGCCAGCAGCCGAGGGCAGGAAGCCTACGAGCAGTACTTC,CASSRGQEAYEQYF
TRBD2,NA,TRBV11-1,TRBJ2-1,TGTGCCAGCAGCCTCCCTAGCGGGGGGGGTGAGCAGTTCTTC,CASSLPSGGGEQFF
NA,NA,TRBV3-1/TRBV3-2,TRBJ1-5,TGTGCCAGCAGCCCCGGGTCCGGGGGGAGCAATCAGCCCCAGCATTTT,CASSPGSGGSNQPQHF
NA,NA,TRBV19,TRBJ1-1,TGTGCCAGTAGTATCGGGGTCAAAATTTCTTTCTTT,CASSIGVKISFF
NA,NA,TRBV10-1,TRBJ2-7,TGCGCCAGCAGTGACCCTCTAGCGTACGAGCAGTACTTC,CASSDPLAYEQYF